The 25 T cell receptor beta chains given below trace back to one sample, sequenced in a study of graft-versus-host responses after intestinal transplantation. The graft tissue was processed, and this released both intraepithelial and lamina propria lymphocytes. TCRdb's copy holds only in-frame clones and misses some; the assay was immunoSEQ multiplex PCR. The sample holds about 17,000 clones, roughly 80% seen once. This material consisted of ileum tissue, taken roughly 450 days after intestinal transplant. These TCRs come from a human patient who received an intestinal transplant, so some T cells may come from the graft donor.

The rearrangement links TRBV2 to TRBJ2-3, with D perhaps given as TRBD1 or TRBD2 (5 bases each). Deletions cut 5 bases from V and 2 bases from J, with 11 bases between. The CDR3 length is 14 residues. CDR1 SNHLY and CDR2 FYNNEI come from the germline V gene. The CDR3 reads CASSPGPYTDTQYF. The DNA for the CDR3 is TGTGCCAGCAGTCCGGGACCCTACACAGATACGCAGTATTTT. Variable domain in full (rest from reference TRBV2 and TRBJ2-3): EPEVTQTPSHQVTQMGQEVILRCVPISNHLYFYWYRQILGQKVEFLVSFYNNEISEKSEIFDDQFSVERPDGSNFTLKIRSTKLEDSAMYFCASSPGPYTDTQYFGPGTRLTVL.

The chain is built from TRBV25-1 and TRBJ1-5; no reliable D call. V was pared by 3 bases and J by 7 bases, with 13 bases between. Germline-derived CDR1 and CDR2 are MGHDK and SYGVNS. This CDR3 region has 14 residues. CDR3 region: CASSDRGLDQPQHF. CDR3 DNA sequence: TGTGCCAGCAGTGACAGAGGGTTGGACCAGCCCCAGCATTTT.

The V call is TRBV7-3, the J call TRBJ2-1; 7 bases align to TRBD1. Germline V gene sequence: CDR1 SGHTA, CDR2 FQGTGA. This CDR3 region has 16 residues. V shed 1 base and J 8 bases; nucleotides not matched to a gene: 11. The CDR3 region is CASSLRSRGQADEQFF. CDR3 sequence (DNA): TGTGCCAGCAGCTTAAGGTCGAGGGGGCAGGCGGATGAGCAGTTCTTC.

The chain is built from TRBV28 and TRBJ2-5; D is undetermined. TRBJ2-7 explains the end of the DNA better; the J call may be wrong. Germline CDR1 MDHEN, CDR2 SYDVKM. There are 14 residues in the CDR3. CDR3 in amino acids: CASTQMVSSYEQYF. The DNA of the CDR3 is TGTGCCAGCACCCAGATGGTTAGCTCCTACGAGCAGTACTTC.

The chain has TRBV10-3 and TRBJ2-7, with unresolved D. This CDR3 is 11 amino acids long. CDR1 is ENHRY, CDR2 SYGVKD, per germline. The V gene lost 3 bases and the J gene lost 0 bases, with 0 bases spanning the gap. CDR3 sequence reads: CAISDSYEQYF. As DNA, the CDR3 is TGTGCCATCAGTGACTCCTACGAGCAGTACTTC.

The CDR3 loop reads CASSLDWARGDYSNQPQHF. CDR3 coding DNA: TGTGCCAGCAGCTTAGACTGGGCCCGGGGGGATTATAGCAATCAGCCCCAGCATTTT. The V and J genes are TRBV11-2 and TRBJ1-5; the D gene is possibly TRBD1 (5 bases). This CDR3 contains 19 residues. V lost 0 bases and J 0 bases, leaving 18 bases between the germline ends. The V gene's germline CDR1 is SGHAT and CDR2 FQNNGV.

This clone occurred a few times. This chain connects TRBV18 to TRBJ2-2; tentative D call: TRBD1 (6 bases). Per germline, CDR1 KGHSH and CDR2 LQKENI. Trimming shortened V by 1 base and J by 5 bases, and 11 bases separated the two germline ends. CDR3 length: 15 residues. The CDR3 nucleotides read TGTGCCAGCTCACCACGACGGACAGCGACCGGGGAGCTGTTTTTT. Amino acid sequence: CASSPRRTATGELFF.

The chain combines TRBV7-6 with TRBJ2-3, with TRBD2 matching over 7 bases. The CDR3 is 17 amino acids. J lost 5 bases, V lost 0 bases, and 11 bases had no gene match. In germline, CDR1 is SGHVS, CDR2 FNYEAQ. CDR3 sequence (DNA): TGTGCCAGCAGCTTAGCGCGGGGGAGCGGGACGGAAGATACGCAGTATTTT. Its translation is CASSLARGSGTEDTQYF.

The chain links TRBV7-6 to TRBJ2-7, with D perhaps TRBD1 (6 bases). Germline-derived CDR1 and CDR2 are SGHVS and FNYEAQ. The CDR3 is 14 residues long. V dropped 1 base and J dropped 3 bases, with 10 bases sitting between them. Written as DNA, the CDR3 is TGTGCCAGCAGCTTAGGGGCAGGGGACTACGAGCAGTACTTC. Translated, it gives CASSLGAGDYEQYF.

The chain uses TRBV4-2 and TRBJ1-1; unclear D gene. Germline lookup yields CDR1 LGHNA and CDR2 YNFKEQ. Trimming stripped 4 bases from V and 3 bases from J, with 9 bases between. The CDR3 has 13 amino acids. The CDR3 here is CASSPASDTEAFF. The DNA of the CDR3 is TGTGCCAGCAGCCCCGCGTCGGACACTGAAGCTTTCTTT.

The V call is TRBV6-6, the J call TRBJ1-5; D gene uncertain. V lost 4 bases, J lost 3 bases, and 7 bases lay in between. The CDR3 extends over 13 amino acids. Germline values: CDR1 MNHNY, CDR2 SVGAGI (reference sequence). CDR3 sequence (DNA): TGTGCCAGCAGTTGGGAGGACAATCAGCCCCAGCATTTT. It encodes CASSWEDNQPQHF.

In regard to this clone: This same CDR3 is encoded by further DNA sequences in the sample. The chain has TRBV5-1 and TRBJ2-7, with D tentatively TRBD2 (6 bases). The CDR3 sequence is 14 residues long. Trimming cost V 4 bases and J 7 bases, with 18 bases left between them. Germline CDR1 and CDR2: SGHRS and YFSETQ. The CDR3, as DNA: TGCGCCAGCAGCCCAGAAGACCGGGCGGGGGAGCAGTACTTC. This sequence encodes CASSPEDRAGEQYF. Looking up the rest from reference TRBV5-1 and TRBJ2-7 gives the full variable domain: KAGVTQTPRYLIKTRGQQVTLSCSPISGHRSVSWYQQTPGQGLQFLFEYFSETQRNKGNFPGRFSGRQFSNSRSEMNVSTLELGDSALYLCASSPEDRAGEQYFGPGTRLTVT.

J is TRBJ2-2 and V is TRBV11-3; D may be TRBD1 (7 bases). Per germline, CDR1 SGHNT and CDR2 YENEEA. CDR3 size: 15 residues. Trimming took off 5 bases at V and 3 bases at J, with 13 bases between the two ends. CDR3 sequence reads: CASSKGAGYTGELFF. The CDR3 nucleotides read TGTGCCAGCAGCAAGGGGGCGGGGTACACCGGGGAGCTGTTTTTT. The full variable domain, its missing parts supplied by reference TRBV11-3 and TRBJ2-2, is EAGVVQSPRYKIIEKKQPVAFWCNPISGHNTLYWYLQNLGQGPELLIRYENEEAVDDSQLPKDRFSAERLKGVDSTLKIQPAELGDSAVYLCASSKGAGYTGELFFGEGSRLTVL.

The J gene is TRBJ1-4, the V gene TRBV6-5, with D possibly TRBD1 on 5 matching bases. The V gene's germline CDR1 is MNHEY and CDR2 SVGAGI. V lost 5 bases to trimming and J lost 7 bases, with 14 bases between them. CDR3 length equals 14 residues. Here the CDR3 DNA reads TGTGCCAGCAGTCCTACGTGGGGCATTGAAAAACTGTTTTTT. Amino acids: CASSPTWGIEKLFF.

V and J are TRBV7-9 and TRBJ1-1; TRBD1 might be the D (6 bases). The CDR3 has 14 residues. CDR1 is SEHNR and CDR2 is FQNEAQ in the germline V gene (reference sequence). V lost 7 bases, J lost 4 bases, and 16 bases lay in between. The DNA for the CDR3 is TGTGCCAGCACCGGAGGGCAGGGGATCACTGAAGCTTTCTTT. This encodes CASTGGQGITEAFF.

The V call is TRBV2, the J call TRBJ2-3; 13 bases align to TRBD2. CDR1 is SNHLY, CDR2 FYNNEI, per germline. V was pared by 10 bases and J by 2 bases, with 3 bases of the junction left unmatched. This CDR3 contains 14 residues. The CDR3 is CATGLAGVTDTQYF. CDR3 nucleotides: TGTGCCACAGGACTAGCGGGGGTCACAGATACGCAGTATTTT.

The chain carries TRBV6-1 and TRBJ2-7; the D gene is possibly TRBD2 (5 bases). V was trimmed by 2 bases and J by 3 bases, leaving 8 bases between them. The CDR3 totals 13 residues. Per germline, CDR1 MNHNS and CDR2 SASEGT. CDR3 DNA: TGTGCCAGCAGTGAATATGGAGGCTACGAGCAGTACTTC. It specifies CASSEYGGYEQYF.

The chain uses TRBV11-2 and TRBJ2-1; D is possibly TRBD2 (6 bases). V gave up 2 bases and J gave up 15 bases, with 20 bases separating them. From germline, CDR1 is SGHAT and CDR2 FQNNGV. The length of the CDR3 is 14 residues. As DNA, the CDR3 is TGTGCCAGCAGCTTATTTCCGGGAGTCCCCCCTCTGTTCTTC. Encoded protein: CASSLFPGVPPLFF.

The chain has TRBV2 and TRBJ2-2; 9 nucleotides line up with TRBD1. The J segment lost 2 bases and the V segment lost 6 bases, leaving 10 bases of the junction unmatched. Germline V gene lookup returns CDR1 SNHLY and CDR2 FYNNEI. CDR3 length equals 17 residues. The CDR3 loop reads CASRGDRDRVNTGELFF. DNA of the CDR3: TGTGCCAGCAGGGGAGACCGGGACAGGGTAAACACCGGGGAGCTGTTTTTT.

The chain recombines TRBV7-8 with TRBJ2-5; the match to TRBD1 covers 10 bases. CDR3 size: 15 residues. Per germline, CDR1 SGHVS and CDR2 FQNEAQ. With 4 bases clipped from V and 3 bases from J, the junction kept 5 bases outside the gene matches. The CDR3 protein is CASSSGTGVKETQYF. The CDR3 bases are TGTGCCAGCAGCTCCGGGACAGGGGTCAAAGAGACCCAGTACTTC.

The V gene is TRBV27, the J gene TRBJ2-7; D is ambiguous. Trimming cost V 3 bases and J 4 bases, with 10 bases left between them. Germline values: CDR1 MNHEY, CDR2 SMNVEV (reference sequence). The CDR3 runs 13 residues. CDR3 protein: CASSFGTSYEQYF. CDR3 sequence (DNA): TGTGCCAGCAGTTTTGGTACGTCGTACGAGCAGTACTTC.

This chain uses TRBV27 with TRBJ2-4; D perhaps matches TRBD2 (5 bases). Trimming pared 0 bases from V and 9 bases from J, leaving 9 bases between. Germline V lookup: CDR1 MNHEY, CDR2 SMNVEV (reference sequence). The CDR3 extends over 13 amino acids. CDR3 amino acids: CASSLSPGGIQYF. CDR3 coding DNA: TGTGCCAGCAGTTTATCCCCCGGAGGCATTCAGTACTTC.

V is TRBV7-6 and J is TRBJ1-6, with a weak D call TRBD1 (6 bases). Germline loops: CDR1 SGHVS, CDR2 FNYEAQ. This CDR3 is built from 17 residues. V gave up 1 base and J gave up 2 bases, with 12 bases separating them. The CDR3 DNA is TGTGCCAGCAGCTTAGAAGTGCGGGGGCCCTATAATTCACCCCTCCACTTT. Protein sequence: CASSLEVRGPYNSPLHF.

The chain employs TRBV7-9 and TRBJ1-2; 7 bases are a match to TRBD1. Germline loops: CDR1 SEHNR, CDR2 FQNEAQ (reference sequence). The CDR3 has 14 amino acids. V shed 5 bases, J shed 6 bases, and the junction held 9 bases outside the gene matches. DNA for the CDR3: TGTGCCAGCAGCCCACAGGGGACTCAGGATGGCTACACCTTC. It is translated as CASSPQGTQDGYTF.

This rearrangement joins TRBV7-9 to TRBJ2-3; 12 bases fit TRBD2. Per the germline V gene, CDR1 is SEHNR and CDR2 is FQNEAQ (reference sequence). J gave up 4 bases and V 8 bases, and 7 bases lay outside the gene matches. The CDR3 is 15 residues long. CDR3 sequence reads: CASRSTSGGADTQYF. CDR3 DNA sequence: TGTGCCAGCCGGTCGACTAGCGGGGGAGCAGATACGCAGTATTTT.